This T cell receptor beta chain was captured in a study of spatial heterogeneity in lung cancer. General study findings and limits: Intratumoral expanded alpha and beta TCR counts were found to track tumor mutation counts.

Remarks on this clonotype: Its specificity is not known.

A single record per CDR3 protein comes from TCRdb applying MiXCR to the 5' RACE reads. Seen here are some 23,000 distinct CDR3 sequences, more than 8% observed once, and the top ten hold 7.5% to 9%. Indicated time point: sample taken at primary tumor resection. The TCR sequence derives from a male donor with early-stage non-small cell lung cancer. The sequenced sample was lung tumor tissue, obtained at surgery.

CDR3 sequence: CASSSPGGRAETQYF. The CDR3 DNA reads as TGTGCCAGCAGCTCCCCCGGCGGGAGGGCAGAGACCCAGTACTTC. This sequence joins TRBV7-2 and TRBJ2-5; 9 bases map to TRBD2. This CDR3 contains 15 residues. After removal of 4 bases from V and 4 bases from J, the junction contained 7 bases not matched to a gene. CDR1 is SGHTA, CDR2 FQGNSA, per germline.